These 9 T cell receptor beta chains came from one sample sequenced in a study of blood T cell repertoires in COVID-19. Sequencing was performed with immunoSEQ multiplex PCR; in TCRdb, only in-frame clones are kept and a portion is missing. The sample consists of about 400,000 clones, roughly 84% of them appearing once. The sequencing input was PBMCs or T cells enriched from blood (not recorded which). The receptors derive from a woman younger than 45 who had recovered from COVID-19.

The chain has TRBV13 and TRBJ1-2; maybe TRBD1 (6 bases). Germline V gives CDR1 PRHDT, CDR2 FYEKMQ (reference sequence). The CDR3 covers 14 residues. Trimming cost V 5 bases and J 4 bases, with 14 bases left between them. CDR3 protein: CASSMPGHLYGYTF. The CDR3 bases are TGTGCCAGCAGCATGCCGGGACATCTCTATGGCTACACCTTC.

Here the CDR3 DNA reads TGTGCCAGCAGCTTAGTCCGGACTAGCGGGGGGACCTACAATGAGCAGTTCTTC. Translation: CASSLVRTSGGTYNEQFF. The J gene is TRBJ2-1, the V gene TRBV11-2; 14 positions match TRBD2. V lost 1 base to trimming and J lost 2 bases; unmatched junction nucleotides: 4. The germline V gene has CDR1 SGHAT and CDR2 FQNNGV. The CDR3 consists of 18 residues.

The chain is built from TRBV13 and TRBJ1-1, with D perhaps matching TRBD1 (5 bases). Germline V lookup: CDR1 PRHDT, CDR2 FYEKMQ (reference sequence). This CDR3 has 15 amino acids. The V gene lost 4 bases and the J gene lost 0 bases, with 12 bases spanning the gap. This CDR3 is CASSSWGEVNTEAFF. CDR3 nucleotide sequence: TGTGCCAGCAGCTCGTGGGGGGAGGTGAACACTGAAGCTTTCTTT.

The chain combines TRBV9 with TRBJ2-3; D remains unclear. The V end lost 0 bases, the J end lost 2 bases, and 13 bases lay between the germline ends. The CDR3 runs to 16 residues. Looked up from germline, CDR1 is SGDLS and CDR2 is YYNGEE. The DNA for the CDR3 is TGTGCCAGCAGCGTAGCTGAGACACCGATCACAGATACGCAGTATTTT. Protein product: CASSVAETPITDTQYF.

The chain carries TRBV5-1 and TRBJ2-2; D unclear. The CDR3 has 15 residues. V gave up 1 base and J gave up 3 bases, with 10 bases separating them. CDR1 and CDR2 (germline): SGHRS, YFSETQ. CDR3 in amino acids: CASSLLGADTGELFF. The CDR3 DNA is TGCGCCAGCAGCTTGTTAGGTGCGGACACCGGGGAGCTGTTTTTT.

This clone was seen only a few times. The CDR3 sequence: CSVQKHSRLAGEMNIQYF. CDR3 DNA: TGCAGCGTCCAAAAGCACTCGAGACTAGCGGGAGAGATGAACATTCAGTACTTC. The chain has TRBV29-1 and TRBJ2-4; 12 bases line up with TRBD2. The ends lost 6 bases at V and 7 bases at J; junction bases unmatched: 19. This CDR3 comprises 18 residues. Germline CDR1 SQVTM, CDR2 ANQGSEA.

The chain recombines TRBV19 with TRBJ1-5; D gene unclear. V lost 7 bases to trimming and J lost 1 base, with 11 bases between them. This CDR3 is 14 amino acids long. Germline CDR1 and CDR2: LNHDA and SQIVND (reference sequence). The CDR3 sequence: CASKELASNQPQHF. Here the CDR3 DNA reads TGTGCCAGTAAGGAGCTGGCGAGCAATCAGCCCCAGCATTTT.

The chain combines TRBV10-2 with TRBJ1-4; perhaps TRBD1 as D (6 bases). The CDR3 covers 16 residues. V lost 3 bases and J 1 base, leaving 12 bases between the germline ends. Germline V lookup: CDR1 WSHSY, CDR2 SAAADI. The CDR3 here is CASSDLYRETNEKLFF. The CDR3 nucleotides read TGCGCCAGCAGTGATCTCTACAGGGAAACTAATGAAAAACTGTTTTTT.

The chain is built from TRBV25-1 and TRBJ1-3; D is unresolved. V was shortened by 1 base and J by 0 bases, with 4 bases between the two germline ends. The CDR3 has 14 amino acids. CDR1 is MGHDK and CDR2 is SYGVNS in the germline V gene. The CDR3 coding sequence is TGTGCCAGCAGTGAATTCAGCTCTGGAAACACCATATATTTT. It translates to CASSEFSSGNTIYF. The full variable domain, completed using reference TRBV25-1 and TRBJ1-3, is EADIYQTPRYLVIGTGKKITLECSQTMGHDKMYWYQQDPGMELHLIHYSYGVNSTEKGDLSSESTVSRIRTEHFPLTLESARPSHTSQYLCASSEFSSGNTIYFGEGSWLTVV.